This T cell receptor (beta chain) was obtained from a study of metastatic and nonmetastatic thyroid tumors. Study-level information: Repertoire comparisons spanned blood and tumor or nodule tissue from malignant and benign thyroid patients. Overall study results and limits: Within blood and tumor, benign nodules reportedly had significantly lower TCR beta diversity than malignant thyroid tumors did.

Patients had received no treatment of any kind before thyroid surgery. In the source study's methods: The study built a papillary thyroid cancer distant-metastasis classifier from CDR3 differences across clinicopathological groups. TCRdb recomputed clones from the PCR reads via MiXCR. TCRdb's processing, not the authors' own work, is the source of the V and J calls. The profile shows about 33,000 clones, approximately 15% of them singletons. This clone was found many times. Its cognate antigen is unknown. Sequencing was done on a sample of blood. This clonotype originated in a female donor with papillary thyroid cancer or a benign thyroid nodule (not recorded which). Some clones in this sample may be carry-over from other donors' samples.

The chain's CDR3 is CASNLQGQINSPLHF. The CDR3, as DNA: TGTGCCAGCAACCTACAGGGACAGATAAATTCACCCCTCCACTTT. This chain links TRBV2 with TRBJ1-6, with 7 positions matching TRBD1. V lost 7 bases, J lost 7 bases, and 10 bases stayed unmatched. Germline lookup yields CDR1 SNHLY and CDR2 FYNNEI. The CDR3 consists of 15 residues.